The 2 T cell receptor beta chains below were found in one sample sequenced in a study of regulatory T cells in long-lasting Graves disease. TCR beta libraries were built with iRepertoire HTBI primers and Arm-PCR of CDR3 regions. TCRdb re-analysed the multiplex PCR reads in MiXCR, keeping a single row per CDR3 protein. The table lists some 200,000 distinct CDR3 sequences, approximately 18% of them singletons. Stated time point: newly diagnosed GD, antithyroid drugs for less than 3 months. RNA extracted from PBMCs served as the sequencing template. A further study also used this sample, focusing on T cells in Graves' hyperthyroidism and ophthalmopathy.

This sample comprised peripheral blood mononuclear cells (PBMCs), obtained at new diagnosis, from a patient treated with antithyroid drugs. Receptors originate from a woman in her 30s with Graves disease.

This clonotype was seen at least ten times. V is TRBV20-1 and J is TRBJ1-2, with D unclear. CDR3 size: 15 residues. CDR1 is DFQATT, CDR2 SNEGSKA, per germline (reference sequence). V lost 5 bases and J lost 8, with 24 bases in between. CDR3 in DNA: TGCAGTGCTCATCCCGGGCCACCTAGCTCGTCCGGCTACACCTTC. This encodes CSAHPGPPSSSGYTF.

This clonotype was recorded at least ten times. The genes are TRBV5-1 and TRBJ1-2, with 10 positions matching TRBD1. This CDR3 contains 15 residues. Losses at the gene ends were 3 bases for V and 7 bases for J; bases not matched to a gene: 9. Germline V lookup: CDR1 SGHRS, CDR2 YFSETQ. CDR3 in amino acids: CASSSGSGTGVGYTF. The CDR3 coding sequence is TGCGCCAGCAGCTCTGGTTCCGGGACAGGGGTTGGCTACACCTTC.